This is a list of T cell receptor beta chains from one sample in a study of blood T cell repertoires in COVID-19. Only in-frame clones appear in the TCRdb table, and some are missing; sequencing was by immunoSEQ multiplex PCR. The sample records 150,000 to 180,000 clones, around 90% being singletons. The sample was peripheral blood. These receptor sequences come from a man aged 50 or older with acute or convalescent COVID-19. Both conserved end residues are part of each CDR3. A D gene is named only where the DNA matches it firmly. Some rows mark clone size as missing; the rest say once, few, many or name a class of expanded clone.

clone_size j_call v_call d_call cdr3_nt cdr3_aa
- TRBJ1-1 TRBV4-1 - TGCGCCAGCAGCCCCCTAATGGACTACACTGAAGCTTTCTTT CASSPLMDYTEAFF
- TRBJ1-4 TRBV27 - TGTGCCAGCAGCCCGTGGACAGATGGGAATGAAAAACTGTTTTTT CASSPWTDGNEKLFF
- TRBJ1-3 TRBV2 - TGTGCCAGCAGTAAGGGACAAATCTCTGGAAACACCATATATTTT CASSKGQISGNTIYF
- TRBJ1-6 TRBV7-2 - TGTGCCAGCAGCTTTTTAAGGAGCGTCCCCCTCCACTTT CASSFLRSVPLHF
- TRBJ2-6 TRBV6-5 - TGTGCCTCACGGACAGCGGCCAACGTCCTGACTTTC CASRTAANVLTF
- TRBJ1-3 TRBV28 - TGTGCCAGCAGCCGTCCTCCGAACACCATATATTTT CASSRPPNTIYF
- TRBJ1-6 TRBV3-1/TRBV3-2 - TGTGCCAGCAGCCAATCTGTCGGGTACTCACCCCTCCACTTT CASSQSVGYSPLHF
few TRBJ1-1 TRBV29-1 - TGCAGCGTTGCCCCCAGGGTGAGGAATTCTGAAGCTTTCTTT CSVAPRVRNSEAFF
- TRBJ1-4 TRBV19 - TGTGCCAGTAGTAAACAGGGAAGAGAGAGAAAACTGTTTTTT CASSKQGRERKLFF
once TRBJ2-3 TRBV27 - TGTGCCAGCAGGTACGACAGGATTAGCACAGATACGCAGTATTTT CASRYDRISTDTQYF
- TRBJ1-1 TRBV4-2 - TGTGCCAGCAGCCAAGCGGGAGGGGGTCAGAACACTGAAGCTTTCTTT CASSQAGGGQNTEAFF
- TRBJ1-4 TRBV5-4 - TGTGCCAGCAGCTTGGCCGGGGTAGCTAATGAAAAACTGTTTTTT CASSLAGVANEKLFF
- TRBJ2-3 TRBV4-3 TRBD2 TGCGCCAGCAGCCTCAAGATATATAGCGGGGGGGTTCAAACCACAGATACGCAGTATTTT CASSLKIYSGGVQTTDTQYF